Described below is a single TCR beta chain sequence and its context. The table came from immunoSEQ multiplex PCR; TCRdb's copy has only in-frame clones and leaves some out. Of about 10,000 clones listed, about three quarters are singletons. Trimming left V 4 bases short and J 2 bases short, with 14 bases between. Germline CDR1 is SGHAT and CDR2 is FQNNGV. The CDR3 is 15 amino acids. The sample is drawn from a study of OX40 agonist ivuxolimab in advanced cancers. Study as a whole: Ivuxolimab, which patients received intravenously every 2 weeks, was dosed at 0.01 to 10 mg/kg.

Patients with autoimmune history or systemic immunosuppression were excluded. V and J are TRBV11-2 and TRBJ2-5, with D perhaps matching TRBD1 (6 bases). This clonotype was obtained from an adult with an advanced solid tumor such as melanoma, head and neck, liver or kidney cancer. The sequencing here drew on CD4+ or CD8+ T cells sorted from blood, taken in a trial of the OX40 agonist ivuxolimab. CDR3 loop: CASSSKQGRQETQYF. For the CDR3, the DNA is TGTGCCAGCAGCTCTAAACAGGGAAGGCAAGAGACCCAGTACTTC.